One sample yielded the 31 T cell receptor beta chains listed below, sequenced in a study of blood T cell repertoires in COVID-19. This table comes from immunoSEQ multiplex PCR, and its TCRdb copy is limited to in-frame clones, with some not included. Found here are around 200,000 clones, roughly 85% of them singletons; the top ten hold 18%. The sample comprised PBMCs or T cells enriched from blood (not recorded which). The receptors originated from a middle-aged man who had recovered from COVID-19.

J is TRBJ2-5 and V is TRBV6-5, with 9 bases that match TRBD1. The length of the CDR3 is 15 residues. The V gene's germline CDR1 is MNHEY and CDR2 SVGAGI. The V gene end was trimmed by 3 bases and the J gene end by 2 bases; junction bases not matched to a gene: 4. CDR3 sequence reads: CASSYRTGVQETQYF. The CDR3 DNA is TGTGCCAGCAGTTATAGGACAGGGGTGCAAGAGACCCAGTACTTC.

The chain links TRBV24-1 to TRBJ1-2, with a possible D match to TRBD1 (5 bases). Germline V gene data show CDR1 as KGHDR and CDR2 as SFDVKD. This CDR3 region has 14 residues. The germline V and J ends were trimmed by 2 bases and 4 bases, with 10 bases remaining between them. CDR3 sequence reads: CATSDSGGVYGYTF. CDR3 DNA: TGTGCCACCAGTGATTCGGGGGGAGTCTATGGCTACACCTTC.

The V and J genes are TRBV10-2 and TRBJ2-1, with 12 bases identical to TRBD2. Per the germline V gene, CDR1 is WSHSY and CDR2 is SAAADI. This CDR3 contains 20 residues. Unmatched junction bases numbered 20, after V lost 7 bases and J lost 4 bases. The CDR3 sequence: CASKGSRLAGGPRGYNEQFF. CDR3 bases: TGCGCCAGCAAGGGGTCTCGGCTAGCGGGAGGGCCCCGGGGATACAATGAGCAGTTCTTC.

The gene calls are TRBV28 and TRBJ1-2, with 9 bases fitting TRBD1. Germline V gives CDR1 MDHEN, CDR2 SYDVKM. The CDR3 spans 15 residues. After removal of 4 bases from V and 4 bases from J, the junction contained 7 bases not matched to a gene. CDR3 sequence (DNA): TGTGCCAGCAGTTCAACAGGGGGCCTCCTCTATGGCTACACCTTC. Its protein product is CASSSTGGLLYGYTF.

V and J are TRBV10-3 and TRBJ1-5; TRBD1 aligns across 7 bases. The germline V gene encodes CDR1 ENHRY and CDR2 SYGVKD. V lost 4 bases to trimming and J lost 2 bases; unmatched junction nucleotides: 2. The CDR3 loop spans 14 amino acids. The DNA for the CDR3 is TGTGCCATCAGTGCCACAGGGGGCAATCAGCCCCAGCATTTT. Translating it yields CAISATGGNQPQHF.

This chain uses TRBV28 with TRBJ2-7, with TRBD2 matching 11 bases. The junction had 4 bases not matched to a gene; V was cut back by 8 bases and J by 4 bases. The CDR3 covers 13 residues. Germline V gives CDR1 MDHEN, CDR2 SYDVKM. CDR3 region: CASLLAGAYEQYF. The CDR3, as DNA: TGTGCCAGCCTACTAGCGGGAGCGTACGAGCAGTACTTC. The complete variable domain, with remaining parts taken from reference TRBV28 and TRBJ2-7, reads DVKVTQSSRYLVKRTGEKVFLECVQDMDHENMFWYRQDPGLGLRLIYFSYDVKMKEKGDIPEGYSVSREKKERFSLILESASTNQTSMYLCASLLAGAYEQYFGPGTRLTVT.

V is TRBV20-1 and J is TRBJ2-2, with 8 positions matching TRBD2. Trimming took 5 bases from V and 1 from J; bases not matched to a gene: 9. The CDR3 is made up of 16 amino acids. Germline lookup yields CDR1 DFQATT and CDR2 SNEGSKA (reference sequence). The CDR3 DNA follows: TGCAGTGCTGGTGACGGGAGGGGATGGAACACCGGGGAGCTGTTTTTT. This gives the protein CSAGDGRGWNTGELFF.

V usage is TRBV28 and J usage is TRBJ1-2; D is perhaps TRBD1 (6 bases). The germline CDR1 and CDR2 sequences are MDHEN and SYDVKM. Trimming removed 5 bases at V and 4 bases at J, with 8 bases between. The CDR3 contains 12 residues. This CDR3 is CASSRDIYGYTF. Here the CDR3 DNA reads TGTGCCAGCAGTCGGGACATCTATGGCTACACCTTC.

This chain joins TRBV4-1 and TRBJ1-5; D is uncertain. V gave up 3 bases and J gave up 0 bases, with 12 bases separating them. CDR3 length equals 16 residues. Germline CDR1 MGHRA, CDR2 YSYEKL. The CDR3 is CASSQVSGSSNQPQHF. CDR3 coding DNA: TGCGCCAGCAGCCAGGTATCCGGGAGTAGCAATCAGCCCCAGCATTTT.

The J gene is TRBJ1-5, the V gene TRBV12-3 or TRBV12-4, with 7 bases identical to TRBD1. J was trimmed by 4 bases and V by 5 bases; bases with no gene match: 2. The CDR3 has 13 residues. This CDR3 is CASSGQENQPQHF. The CDR3 bases are TGTGCCAGCAGTGGACAGGAAAATCAGCCCCAGCATTTT.

The chain carries TRBV5-1 and TRBJ2-1, with 7 bases lining up with TRBD2. This CDR3 comprises 16 residues. CDR1 is SGHRS, CDR2 YFSETQ, per germline. The ends lost 2 bases at V and 0 bases at J; junction bases unmatched: 5. CDR3 in amino acids: CASSLSGTSSYNEQFF. The CDR3 nucleotides read TGCGCCAGCAGCTTAAGCGGGACGAGCTCCTACAATGAGCAGTTCTTC.

The chain is built from TRBV4-1 and TRBJ2-1; D not certain. Trimming removed 0 bases at V and 0 bases at J, with 6 bases between. This CDR3 contains 15 residues. Per germline, CDR1 MGHRA and CDR2 YSYEKL. CDR3 in DNA: TGCGCCAGCAGCCAAGAAGCCGACTCCTACAATGAGCAGTTCTTC. Translated, it gives CASSQEADSYNEQFF.

This rearrangement joins TRBV27 to TRBJ2-7; TRBD1 agrees at 8 bases. V shed 4 bases, J shed 3 bases, and the junction held 14 bases outside the gene matches. The CDR3 has 17 amino acids. CDR1 and CDR2 from the germline V gene are MNHEY and SMNVEV (reference sequence). CDR3 residues: CASSSRQGTGRLYEQYF. The CDR3 nucleotides are TGTGCCAGCAGTTCGCGCCAAGGGACAGGTCGACTCTACGAGCAGTACTTC.

The chain is built from TRBV7-9 and TRBJ2-1; weak D call: TRBD2 (6 bases). Germline loops: CDR1 SEHNR, CDR2 FQNEAQ (reference sequence). The germline V and J ends were trimmed by 3 bases and 7 bases, with 16 bases remaining between them. The CDR3 covers 15 residues. The CDR3 DNA sequence: TGTGCCAGCAGCTTTAAGATCGGGGGTTGGAATGAGCAGTTCTTC. Translated, it gives CASSFKIGGWNEQFF.

The CDR3 DNA reads TGTGCCAGCAGCCATAGGACAGACAATCAGCCCCAGCATTTT. As protein: CASSHRTDNQPQHF. This sequence joins TRBV3-1 (or the pseudogene TRBV3-2) and TRBJ1-5; TRBD1 might be the D (6 bases). The V and J ends lost 3 bases and 3 bases respectively, with 9 bases between them. Germline loops: CDR1 LGHDT, CDR2 YNNKEL (reference sequence). The CDR3 is made up of 14 amino acids.

This rearrangement joins TRBV30 to TRBJ2-3, with 8 bases lining up with TRBD2. The junction had 2 bases not matched to a gene; V was cut back by 4 bases and J by 5 bases. CDR1 and CDR2 (germline): GTSNPN, SVGIG (reference sequence). The CDR3 loop spans 12 amino acids. CDR3 nucleotides: TGTGCCTGGAATCTAGCGGGAGATACGCAGTATTTT. Amino acids: CAWNLAGDTQYF. Using reference TRBV30 and TRBJ2-3 for the parts outside the CDR3, the full variable domain is SQTIHQWPATLVQPVGSPLSLECTVEGTSNPNLYWYRQAAGRGLQLLFYSVGIGQISSEVPQNLSASRPQDRQFILSSKKLLLSDSGFYLCAWNLAGDTQYFGPGTRLTVL.

The chain joins TRBV28 to TRBJ2-7, with D possibly matching TRBD2 (5 bases). With 2 bases removed from V and 7 bases from J, the gap between germline ends came to 12 bases. This CDR3 spans 13 amino acids. CDR1 is MDHEN and CDR2 is SYDVKM in the germline V gene. The CDR3 sequence: CASSLVLAGEQYF. The CDR3 DNA reads as TGTGCCAGCAGTTTAGTCCTAGCTGGGGAGCAGTACTTC.

The chain couples TRBV5-4 to TRBJ2-3; D may be TRBD2 (6 bases). Germline V gene lookup returns CDR1 SGHNT and CDR2 YYREEE (reference sequence). The length of the CDR3 is 15 residues. Trimming removed 1 base from V and 3 bases from J, with 12 bases in between. Written as DNA, the CDR3 is TGTGCCAGCAGCTTGTTGGACCGGGGGACAGATACGCAGTATTTT. Protein sequence: CASSLLDRGTDTQYF.

The chain recombines TRBV7-9 with TRBJ2-2, with 13 bases aligning to TRBD2. Trimming cost V 5 bases and J 5 bases; bases outside gene matches: 11. CDR1 is SEHNR and CDR2 is FQNEAQ in the germline V gene (reference sequence). This CDR3 has 18 amino acids. The CDR3 here is CASSTRTSGRWRTGELFF. Here the CDR3 DNA reads TGTGCCAGCAGCACGAGGACTAGCGGGAGATGGCGGACCGGGGAGCTGTTTTTT.

This chain connects TRBV29-1 to TRBJ2-1; D remains ambiguous. Trimming took off 7 bases at V and 0 bases at J, with 10 bases between the two ends. This CDR3 region has 13 residues. Germline-derived CDR1 and CDR2 are SQVTM and ANQGSEA. The CDR3 reads CSGVSGSYNEQFF. CDR3 DNA sequence: TGCAGCGGTGTGAGTGGCTCCTACAATGAGCAGTTCTTC.

The V gene is TRBV5-6, the J gene TRBJ2-4; D is perhaps TRBD2 (5 bases). V lost 2 bases and J 3 bases, leaving 18 bases between the germline ends. From germline, CDR1 is SGHDT and CDR2 YYEEEE. This CDR3 is 17 amino acids long. The chain's CDR3 is CASSLRFGNFSKNIQYF. As DNA, the CDR3 is TGTGCCAGCAGCTTAAGATTCGGGAATTTTAGCAAAAACATTCAGTACTTC.

The chain combines TRBV7-9 with TRBJ2-1, with TRBD2 matching over 10 bases. The ends lost 2 bases at V and 9 bases at J; junction bases unmatched: 4. The CDR3 is 14 residues long. In germline, CDR1 is SEHNR, CDR2 FQNEAQ (reference sequence). The CDR3 DNA is TGTGCCAGCAGCTTACTAGCGGGAGTTGGTGAGCAGTTCTTC. Its protein is CASSLLAGVGEQFF.

The chain joins TRBV19 to TRBJ2-3, with a weak D call TRBD2 (5 bases). CDR1 and CDR2 from the germline V gene are LNHDA and SQIVND (reference sequence). Between the trimmed V and J ends, which lost 1 base and 1 base, there was a span of 9 bases. CDR3 length: 15 amino acids. The CDR3 region is CASSIVGSGTDTQYF. The CDR3, as DNA: TGTGCCAGTAGTATAGTTGGTAGCGGCACAGATACGCAGTATTTT.

J is TRBJ1-6 and V is TRBV21-1; TRBD1 is taken as the D call from the table, unchecked against the DNA. TRBV21-1 is flagged as a pseudogene. This CDR3 is built from 17 residues. The CDR3 spells CASSRKIRGQGWSPLHF. CDR3 sequence (DNA): TGTGCCAGCAGCAGAAAGATAAGGGGACAGGGATGGTCACCCCTCCACTTT.

This chain connects TRBV30 to TRBJ2-3; no definite D call. Looked up from germline, CDR1 is GTSNPN and CDR2 is SVGIG (reference sequence). Trimming cost V 0 bases and J 10 bases, with 11 bases left between them. The CDR3 covers 12 residues. The CDR3 DNA follows: TGTGCCTGGAGTGTAAACTCTCGGGCGCAGTATTTT. Translation: CAWSVNSRAQYF.

J is TRBJ2-2 and V is TRBV5-1, with D uncertain. Germline V gene sequence: CDR1 SGHRS, CDR2 YFSETQ. The CDR3 extends over 13 amino acids. V was trimmed by 1 base and J by 6 bases, leaving 7 bases between them. The CDR3 is CASSLSGAGELFF. The DNA of the CDR3 is TGCGCCAGCAGCTTGTCAGGTGCCGGGGAGCTGTTTTTT. Full variable domain (missing parts from reference TRBV5-1 and TRBJ2-2): KAGVTQTPRYLIKTRGQQVTLSCSPISGHRSVSWYQQTPGQGLQFLFEYFSETQRNKGNFPGRFSGRQFSNSRSEMNVSTLELGDSALYLCASSLSGAGELFFGEGSRLTVL.

The chain uses TRBV19 and TRBJ2-1; TRBD2 is a possible D gene (7 bases). This CDR3 is 16 amino acids long. Trimming pared 5 bases from V and 0 bases from J, leaving 14 bases between. Germline V gene lookup returns CDR1 LNHDA and CDR2 SQIVND (reference sequence). The CDR3 reads CASSGRGLSSYNEQFF. CDR3 sequence (DNA): TGTGCCAGTAGTGGCAGGGGACTAAGCTCCTACAATGAGCAGTTCTTC. Variable domain in full (rest from reference TRBV19 and TRBJ2-1): DGGITQSPKYLFRKEGQNVTLSCEQNLNHDAMYWYRQDPGQGLRLIYYSQIVNDFQKGDIAEGYSVSREKKESFPLTVTSAQKNPTAFYLCASSGRGLSSYNEQFFGPGTRLTVL.

The chain employs TRBV9 and TRBJ2-1; no firm D call. Germline V gene data show CDR1 as SGDLS and CDR2 as YYNGEE. V was pared by 6 bases and J by 9 bases, with 16 bases between. This CDR3 is built from 13 residues. Here the CDR3 reads CASNQNDGGEQFF. DNA of the CDR3: TGTGCCAGCAACCAAAACGATGGCGGTGAGCAGTTCTTC.

The CDR3 sequence is CASTPTKAGNYGYTF. CDR3 DNA: TGTGCCAGTACCCCTACGAAGGCGGGTAACTATGGCTACACCTTC. The chain carries TRBV19 and TRBJ1-2; no clear D. Germline CDR1 and CDR2: LNHDA and SQIVND (reference sequence). The CDR3 consists of 15 residues. The V gene lost 7 bases and the J gene lost 1 base, with 16 bases spanning the gap.

The V and J genes are TRBV5-1 and TRBJ2-1, with D possibly being TRBD2 (5 bases). This CDR3 comprises 15 residues. V lost 3 bases to trimming and J lost 4 bases, with 14 bases between them. CDR1 SGHRS and CDR2 YFSETQ come from the germline V gene. In DNA, the CDR3 is TGCGCCAGCAGCTGGGCTGAGGGATGGTACAATGAGCAGTTCTTC. Translating gives CASSWAEGWYNEQFF.

This clone was found once. The chain joins TRBV5-6 to TRBJ2-5; possibly TRBD1 for D (8 bases). CDR1 is SGHDT and CDR2 is YYEEEE in the germline V gene. The CDR3 spans 16 residues. V was pared by 3 bases and J by 5 bases, with 20 bases between. The CDR3 here is CASSSKPGQGGETQYF. DNA for the CDR3: TGTGCCAGCAGCTCGAAGCCTGGACAGGGAGGGGAGACCCAGTACTTC. Full variable domain (outside the CDR3, taken from reference TRBV5-6 and TRBJ2-5): DAGVTQSPTHLIKTRGQQVTLRCSPKSGHDTVSWYQQALGQGPQFIFQYYEEEERQRGNFPDRFSGHQFPNYSSELNVNALLLGDSALYLCASSSKPGQGGETQYFGPGTRLLVL.